A selection of T cell receptor beta chains follows, all from one sample in a study of cytomegalovirus exposure and HLA in healthy donors. This table comes from immunoSEQ multiplex PCR, and its TCRdb copy is limited to in-frame clones, with some not included. The table records tens of thousands of clones, around 72% of them present only once. The sequenced material came from PBMCs. The origin of the receptors is a woman aged 45-60 years in good health and CMV-seropositive. Both conserved end residues are trimmed from each CDR3. The order of the fields is clone size, J gene, V gene, CDR3 protein. Clone size is not always given. Where it is, it says once, few, many or a class for expanded clones.

clone_size: -
j_call: TRBJ2-7
v_call: TRBV7-2
cdr3_aa: ASSLGGQGGHEQY

clone_size: -
j_call: TRBJ2-7
v_call: TRBV2
cdr3_aa: ASSDSGTGAYEQY

clone_size: -
j_call: TRBJ2-1
v_call: TRBV7-8
cdr3_aa: ASSLMGGGAPYNEQF

clone_size: few
j_call: TRBJ2-3
v_call: TRBV7-8
cdr3_aa: ASSPPRGTGGLDTQY

clone_size: few
j_call: TRBJ2-1
v_call: TRBV7-6
cdr3_aa: ASSLGAGGGEQF

clone_size: -
j_call: TRBJ2-3
v_call: TRBV5-4
cdr3_aa: ASSLDGGSADTQY

clone_size: -
j_call: TRBJ2-1
v_call: TRBV10-3
cdr3_aa: AISSGTSGADEQF

clone_size: -
j_call: TRBJ2-7
v_call: TRBV25-1
cdr3_aa: ASSVRTSPYEQY

clone_size: -
j_call: TRBJ2-2
v_call: TRBV28
cdr3_aa: ASRRTSGREGAPGELF

clone_size: -
j_call: TRBJ2-5
v_call: TRBV7-9
cdr3_aa: ASSLAGGLQETQY

clone_size: -
j_call: TRBJ2-7
v_call: TRBV19
cdr3_aa: ASSTPSGWRGNEQY

clone_size: -
j_call: TRBJ2-2
v_call: TRBV27
cdr3_aa: ASTLDRARSGELF

clone_size: -
j_call: TRBJ2-7
v_call: TRBV29-1
cdr3_aa: SVVSAGRYEQY

clone_size: few
j_call: TRBJ2-1
v_call: TRBV30
cdr3_aa: AWSGLAGGPGNEQF

clone_size: -
j_call: TRBJ2-1
v_call: TRBV7-9
cdr3_aa: SSSLVRGKQF

clone_size: few
j_call: TRBJ1-2
v_call: TRBV4-1
cdr3_aa: ASSHGQGYGYT

clone_size: -
j_call: TRBJ1-6
v_call: TRBV6-5
cdr3_aa: ASSYTGTGGSPLH

clone_size: -
j_call: TRBJ2-5
v_call: TRBV18
cdr3_aa: ASSPSRGSVETQY

clone_size: -
j_call: TRBJ2-7
v_call: TRBV7-2
cdr3_aa: ASSLRYEQY

clone_size: -
j_call: TRBJ1-4
v_call: TRBV29-1
cdr3_aa: SVMDSQATNEKLF

clone_size: -
j_call: TRBJ2-1
v_call: TRBV7-9
cdr3_aa: ASSFRQGNEQF

clone_size: medium-sized
j_call: TRBJ2-2
v_call: TRBV2
cdr3_aa: ASRDSGRAGELF

clone_size: few
j_call: TRBJ2-1
v_call: TRBV4-1
cdr3_aa: ASSQPGQGYNEQF

clone_size: few
j_call: TRBJ2-3
v_call: TRBV5-1
cdr3_aa: ASSLGAEDTQY

clone_size: -
j_call: TRBJ1-4
v_call: TRBV7-8
cdr3_aa: ASSLVTGEKLF

clone_size: -
j_call: TRBJ1-6
v_call: TRBV27
cdr3_aa: ASSLQTGRNSPLH

clone_size: -
j_call: TRBJ1-2
v_call: TRBV25-1
cdr3_aa: ASSELRTDYGYT

clone_size: -
j_call: TRBJ2-7
v_call: TRBV10-3
cdr3_aa: AISEGGATYEQY

clone_size: -
j_call: TRBJ1-5
v_call: TRBV4-1
cdr3_aa: ASSQDRPDNQPQH

clone_size: few
j_call: TRBJ2-1
v_call: TRBV5-1
cdr3_aa: ASSLRLAVDEQF

clone_size: -
j_call: TRBJ1-4
v_call: TRBV5-4
cdr3_aa: ASSDRGDNEKLF

clone_size: -
j_call: TRBJ1-4
v_call: TRBV2
cdr3_aa: ASRRWGLGGQLF

clone_size: -
j_call: TRBJ2-5
v_call: TRBV7-7
cdr3_aa: ASSNARGTQY

clone_size: -
j_call: TRBJ2-1
v_call: TRBV4-2
cdr3_aa: ASSQDLGDEQF

clone_size: -
j_call: TRBJ2-7
v_call: TRBV6-5
cdr3_aa: ASSVLLESYEQY

clone_size: -
j_call: TRBJ1-2
v_call: TRBV7-9
cdr3_aa: ASIGGLINANYGYT

clone_size: few
j_call: TRBJ1-1
v_call: TRBV6-6
cdr3_aa: ASSYLYRGEAF

clone_size: -
j_call: TRBJ1-1
v_call: TRBV7-3
cdr3_aa: ASSRGLNTEAF

clone_size: -
j_call: TRBJ1-1
v_call: TRBV5-8
cdr3_aa: ASSLKTGVPNTEAF

clone_size: -
j_call: TRBJ1-1
v_call: TRBV28
cdr3_aa: ASSKGGRTEAF

clone_size: -
j_call: TRBJ1-2
v_call: TRBV6-5
cdr3_aa: ASSYATGPYGYT

clone_size: -
j_call: TRBJ1-5
v_call: TRBV4-1
cdr3_aa: ASSHTGGRNQPQH